Below are 24 T cell receptor beta chains sequenced from a single sample in a study of tissue T cells after allogeneic stem cell transplantation. Enrolled prospectively were adult allogeneic hematopoietic cell transplant recipients whose graft-versus-host disease was steroid-refractory. TCRdb's table, derived via immunoSEQ multiplex PCR, lists solely in-frame clones and lacks some. The sample records over 2,500 clones, roughly 69% being singletons. Material: duodenal tissue, obtained at autopsy. These TCRs come from a male patient of 60 years or more with steroid-refractory graft-versus-host disease after an allogeneic stem cell transplant. Some T cells may have come from the graft donor.

This clone was detected a few times. The V and J genes are TRBV18 and TRBJ1-4; possibly TRBD1 for D (6 bases). This CDR3 contains 17 residues. Germline CDR1 reads KGHSH; CDR2 reads LQKENI. V was cut by 3 bases and J by 8 bases, with 22 bases left in between. The CDR3 loop reads CASSPTAGAGENEKLFF. DNA for the CDR3: TGTGCCAGCTCACCGACGGCCGGGGCAGGGGAGAACGAAAAACTGTTTTTT.

The chain uses TRBV18 and TRBJ2-2, with D possibly being TRBD2 (7 bases). The CDR3 extends over 17 amino acids. Per germline, CDR1 KGHSH and CDR2 LQKENI. Trimming took off 6 bases at V and 1 base at J, with 18 bases between the two ends. CDR3 bases: TGTGCCAGCTCTCCAAGGCGGGGGCAGATGAACACCGGGGAGCTGTTTTTT. Translation: CASSPRRGQMNTGELFF.

About this clone itself: This CDR3 is also generated by other DNA sequences in the sample. This chain joins TRBV11-2 and TRBJ2-5; D unclear. The CDR3 covers 12 residues. CDR1 and CDR2 from the germline V gene are SGHAT and FQNNGV. Trimming stripped 0 bases from V and 5 bases from J, with 4 bases between. The CDR3 protein is CASSLESETQYF. The CDR3 nucleotides read TGTGCCAGCAGCTTAGAGTCCGAGACCCAGTACTTC.

By frequency in the sample, this clone is large. This chain uses TRBV27 with TRBJ1-5, with 8 bases that match TRBD1. Germline CDR1 and CDR2: MNHEY and SMNVEV (reference sequence). Losses at the gene ends were 0 bases for V and 4 bases for J; bases not matched to a gene: 2. The CDR3 consists of 15 residues. The CDR3 reads CASSLSWTGNQPQHF. The CDR3 DNA reads TGTGCCAGCAGTTTATCGTGGACAGGGAATCAGCCCCAGCATTTT.

The chain links TRBV6-2 or TRBV6-3 to TRBJ1-6; D uncertain. The CDR3 is 13 amino acids. With 6 bases removed from V and 10 bases from J, the gap between germline ends came to 13 bases. The germline CDR1 and CDR2 sequences are MNHEY and SVGEGT. CDR3 sequence: CASSFRGASPLHF. The CDR3 nucleotides are TGTGCCAGCAGCTTCAGAGGCGCGTCACCCCTCCACTTT.

The table lists this clone with a few counts. The V call is TRBV6-5, the J call TRBJ2-7; a possible D gene is TRBD1 (7 bases). The CDR3 is made up of 14 amino acids. CDR1 is MNHEY and CDR2 is SVGAGI in the germline V gene. V was cut by 2 bases and J by 5 bases, with 13 bases left in between. The CDR3 reads CASSYRRGQNEQYF. DNA for the CDR3: TGTGCCAGCAGTTACCGGAGGGGGCAGAACGAGCAGTACTTC.

The chain joins TRBV7-2 to TRBJ2-1; TRBD1 might be the D (6 bases). V shed 6 bases and J shed 5 bases, with 20 bases lying between them. The CDR3 spans 16 residues. Germline CDR1 and CDR2: SGHTA and FQGNSA. This chain's CDR3 is CASRHRRDTKNNEQFF. The CDR3 coding sequence is TGTGCCAGCAGACATCGCCGGGACACCAAAAACAATGAGCAGTTCTTC.

V gene TRBV7-2 combines with J gene TRBJ1-5; D is unclear. The CDR3 loop spans 16 amino acids. V shed 2 bases and J shed 4 bases, with 15 bases lying between them. Per the germline V gene, CDR1 is SGHTA and CDR2 is FQGNSA. CDR3 loop: CASSLNSGNNNQPQHF. The CDR3 DNA is TGTGCCAGCAGCTTAAATTCGGGAAATAATAATCAGCCCCAGCATTTT.

The sample holds a few counts of this clone. The chain employs TRBV6-5 and TRBJ2-7; D possibly corresponds to TRBD2 (7 bases). The length of the CDR3 is 13 residues. V lost 7 bases and J lost 5, with 15 bases in between. Germline V lookup: CDR1 MNHEY, CDR2 SVGAGI. The CDR3 coding sequence is TGTGCCAGCACCCGGGGGGCAATCAACGAGCAGTACTTC. Translation gives CASTRGAINEQYF.

The gene calls are TRBV6-2 or TRBV6-3 and TRBJ1-1; D is possibly TRBD1 (6 bases). The CDR3 covers 17 residues. Germline CDR1 is MNHEY and CDR2 is SVGEGT. V gave up 3 bases and J gave up 3 bases, with 20 bases separating them. CDR3 DNA: TGTGCCAGCAGTTATGGGCGGGGGCTGTCAAGCTACACTGAAGCTTTCTTT. It is translated as CASSYGRGLSSYTEAFF.

This sequence joins TRBV4-3 and TRBJ2-1; 7 nucleotides match TRBD2. J gave up 8 bases and V 0 bases, and 4 bases lay outside the gene matches. This CDR3 has 14 amino acids. Germline V lookup: CDR1 LGHNA, CDR2 YSLEER. The CDR3 sequence: CASSQDFRGDEQFF. Here the CDR3 DNA reads TGCGCCAGCAGCCAAGATTTCCGGGGGGATGAGCAGTTCTTC.

The genes are TRBV7-9 and TRBJ2-3, with no clear D. Germline values: CDR1 SEHNR, CDR2 FQNEAQ (reference sequence). V lost 0 bases and J lost 6, with 10 bases in between. The length of the CDR3 is 14 residues. The CDR3 DNA follows: TGTGCCAGCAGCTTAGCTAGTAGTAGTGATACGCAGTATTTT. Protein product: CASSLASSSDTQYF.

This clone was seen only a few times. J is TRBJ1-2 and V is TRBV7-9; D is unclear. CDR1 is SEHNR and CDR2 is FQNEAQ in the germline V gene (reference sequence). V was trimmed by 6 bases and J by 8 bases, leaving 16 bases between them. The length of the CDR3 is 13 residues. The CDR3 nucleotides are TGTGCCAGCAGGCCGGCACGGGTAGGCGGCTACACCTTC. Translation gives CASRPARVGGYTF.

The chain is built from TRBV9 and TRBJ2-1; D not certain. Trimming removed 0 bases at V and 6 bases at J, with 7 bases between. This CDR3 has 13 amino acids. Germline CDR1 reads SGDLS; CDR2 reads YYNGEE. CDR3 loop: CASSVGASNEQFF. The CDR3, as DNA: TGTGCCAGCAGCGTAGGGGCTAGCAATGAGCAGTTCTTC.

The chain couples TRBV9 to TRBJ2-7; D uncertain. V lost 0 bases to trimming and J lost 0 bases, with 7 bases between them. Germline V gene sequence: CDR1 SGDLS, CDR2 YYNGEE. This CDR3 comprises 14 residues. Written as DNA, the CDR3 is TGTGCCAGCAGCGTAGGTGATAGCTCCTACGAGCAGTACTTC. Residues: CASSVGDSSYEQYF.

J is TRBJ1-5 and V is TRBV5-4; D ambiguous. This CDR3 contains 15 residues. Germline V CDR1 and CDR2: SGHNT, YYREEE (reference sequence). Trimming removed 4 bases at V and 0 bases at J, with 11 bases between. CDR3 DNA sequence: TGTGCCAGCAGCCTGGACCGTGATAGCAATCAGCCCCAGCATTTT. The encoded protein is CASSLDRDSNQPQHF. The whole variable domain, remainder taken from reference TRBV5-4 and TRBJ1-5, is ETGVTQSPTHLIKTRGQQVTLRCSSQSGHNTVSWYQQALGQGPQFIFQYYREEENGRGNFPPRFSGLQFPNYSSELNVNALELDDSALYLCASSLDRDSNQPQHFGDGTRLSIL.

This clone showed up just once. This rearrangement joins TRBV5-1 to TRBJ2-1; 7 nucleotides match TRBD2. This CDR3 is built from 15 residues. CDR1 SGHRS and CDR2 YFSETQ come from the germline V gene. Trimming cost V 1 base and J 3 bases; bases outside gene matches: 4. For the CDR3, the DNA is TGCGCCAGCAGCTTGCCTAGCGGCCACTACAATGAGCAGTTCTTC. Translating gives CASSLPSGHYNEQFF.

V gene TRBV6-6 combines with J gene TRBJ2-1; no clear D. The germline V gene has CDR1 MNHNY and CDR2 SVGAGI (reference sequence). The CDR3 consists of 11 residues. V was cut by 6 bases and J by 6 bases, with 6 bases left in between. The CDR3 protein is CASSWGNEQFF. As DNA, the CDR3 is TGTGCCAGCAGCTGGGGCAATGAGCAGTTCTTC.

This chain uses TRBV12-3 or TRBV12-4 with TRBJ1-2, with D unresolved. V lost 4 bases, J lost 8 bases, and 11 bases lay in between. The CDR3 covers 12 residues. In nucleotides, the CDR3 is TGTGCCAGCAGTTCGGGAGGTCGGGGCTACACCTTC. The encoded protein is CASSSGGRGYTF.

This chain connects TRBV27 to TRBJ2-7, with unresolved D. Trimming took 6 bases from V and 4 from J, leaving 16 bases between them. The germline CDR1 and CDR2 sequences are MNHEY and SMNVEV (reference sequence). This CDR3 is built from 14 residues. The CDR3, as DNA: TGTGCCAGCAGACCGGCCGGGTCATTTTACGAGCAGTACTTC. It encodes CASRPAGSFYEQYF.

The gene calls are TRBV5-5 and TRBJ2-7; 8 positions match TRBD1. Trimming removed 1 base from V and 1 base from J; junction bases left unmatched: 4. The germline V gene encodes CDR1 SGHKS and CDR2 YYEKEE (reference sequence). The CDR3 loop spans 15 amino acids. The CDR3 loop is CASSLTGQASYEQYF. CDR3 sequence (DNA): TGTGCCAGCAGCTTGACGGGACAGGCTTCCTACGAGCAGTACTTC. The full variable domain, in which reference TRBV5-5 and TRBJ2-7 provide the parts outside the CDR3, is DAGVTQSPTHLIKTRGQQVTLRCSPISGHKSVSWYQQVLGQGPQFIFQYYEKEERGRGNFPDRFSARQFPNYSSELNVNALLLGDSALYLCASSLTGQASYEQYFGPGTRLTVT.

CDR3 in DNA: TGTGCCAGCAGTTACTCTTCAGGGCGGTCACCCCTCCACTTT. Its protein product is CASSYSSGRSPLHF. The rearrangement links TRBV6-2 or TRBV6-3 to TRBJ1-6; D perhaps matches TRBD1 (5 bases). The CDR3 consists of 14 residues. The germline CDR1 and CDR2 sequences are MNHEY and SVGEGT. V dropped 0 bases and J dropped 10 bases, with 10 bases sitting between them.

V is TRBV5-1 and J is TRBJ1-4; no clear D gene. This CDR3 region has 14 residues. Germline assignment: CDR1 SGHRS and CDR2 YFSETQ. The V and J ends lost 0 bases and 2 bases respectively, with 5 bases between them. Here the CDR3 reads CASSLGRTNEKLFF. In DNA form, the CDR3 reads TGCGCCAGCAGCTTGGGGCGGACTAATGAAAAACTGTTTTTT.

This sequence joins TRBV19 and TRBJ1-5; TRBD1 is a possible D gene (6 bases). CDR3 length: 13 amino acids. V lost 9 bases to trimming and J lost 4 bases, with 13 bases between them. Germline V gene sequence: CDR1 LNHDA, CDR2 SQIVND (reference sequence). The CDR3 is CASGTPSNQPQHF. In nucleotides, the CDR3 is TGTGCCAGCGGGACACCTTCAAATCAGCCCCAGCATTTT.